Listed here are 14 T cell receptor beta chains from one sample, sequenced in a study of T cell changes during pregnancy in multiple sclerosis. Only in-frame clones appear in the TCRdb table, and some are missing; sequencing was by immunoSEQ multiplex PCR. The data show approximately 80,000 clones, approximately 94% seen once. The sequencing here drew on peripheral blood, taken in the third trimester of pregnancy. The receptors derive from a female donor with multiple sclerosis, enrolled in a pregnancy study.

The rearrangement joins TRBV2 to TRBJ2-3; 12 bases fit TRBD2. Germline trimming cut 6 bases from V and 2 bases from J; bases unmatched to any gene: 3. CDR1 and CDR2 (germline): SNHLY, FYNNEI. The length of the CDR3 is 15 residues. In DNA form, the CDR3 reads TGTGCCAGCAGGGGGACTAGCGGGCTCACAGATACGCAGTATTTT. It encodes CASRGTSGLTDTQYF.

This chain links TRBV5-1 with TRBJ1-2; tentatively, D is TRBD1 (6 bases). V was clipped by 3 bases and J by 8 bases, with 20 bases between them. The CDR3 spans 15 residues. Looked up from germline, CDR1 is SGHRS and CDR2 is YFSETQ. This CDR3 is CASSWAQTGSFGYTF. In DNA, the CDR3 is TGCGCCAGCAGCTGGGCCCAAACAGGGTCGTTCGGCTACACCTTC.

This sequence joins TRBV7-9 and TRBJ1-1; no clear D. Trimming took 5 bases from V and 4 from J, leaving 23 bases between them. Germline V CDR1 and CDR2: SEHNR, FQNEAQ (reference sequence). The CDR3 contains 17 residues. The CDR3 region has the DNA TGTGCCAGCAGCCTTCAGGACTGGGTAAACGGCAGCACTGAAGCTTTCTTT. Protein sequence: CASSLQDWVNGSTEAFF.

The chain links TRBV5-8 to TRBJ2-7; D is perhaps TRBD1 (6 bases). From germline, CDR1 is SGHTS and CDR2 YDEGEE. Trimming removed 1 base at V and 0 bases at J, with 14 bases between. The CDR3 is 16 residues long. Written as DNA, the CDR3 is TGTGCCAGCAGCTTGTTAGGGACAAGGAGCTCCTACGAGCAGTACTTC. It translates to CASSLLGTRSSYEQYF.

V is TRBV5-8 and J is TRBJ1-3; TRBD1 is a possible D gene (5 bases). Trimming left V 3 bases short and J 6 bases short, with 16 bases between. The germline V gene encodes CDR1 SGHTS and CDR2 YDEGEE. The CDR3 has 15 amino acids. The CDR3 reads CASSWGPGLENTIYF. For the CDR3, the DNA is TGTGCCAGCAGCTGGGGCCCGGGACTCGAAAACACCATATATTTT.

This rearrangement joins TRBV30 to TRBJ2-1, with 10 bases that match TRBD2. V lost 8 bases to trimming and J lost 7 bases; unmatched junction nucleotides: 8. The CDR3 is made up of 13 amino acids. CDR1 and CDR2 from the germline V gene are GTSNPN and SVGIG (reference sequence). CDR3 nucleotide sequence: TGTGCCCTTCCCAGCGGGGGGGCGAATGAGCAGTTCTTC. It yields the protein CALPSGGANEQFF.

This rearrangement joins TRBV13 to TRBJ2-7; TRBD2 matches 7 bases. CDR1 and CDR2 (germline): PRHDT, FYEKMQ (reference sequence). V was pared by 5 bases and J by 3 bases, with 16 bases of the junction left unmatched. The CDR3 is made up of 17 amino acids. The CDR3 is CASSVSPGRGDHYEQYF. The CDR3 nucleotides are TGTGCCAGCAGCGTCTCCCCGGGCCGGGGGGACCACTACGAGCAGTACTTC.

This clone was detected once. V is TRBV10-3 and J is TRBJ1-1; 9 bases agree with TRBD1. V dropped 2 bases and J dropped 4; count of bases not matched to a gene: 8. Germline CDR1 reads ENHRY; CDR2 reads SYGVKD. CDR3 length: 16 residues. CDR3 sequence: CAISELETGGGTEAFF. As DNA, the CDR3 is TGTGCCATCAGTGAGCTCGAAACAGGGGGCGGCACTGAAGCTTTCTTT.

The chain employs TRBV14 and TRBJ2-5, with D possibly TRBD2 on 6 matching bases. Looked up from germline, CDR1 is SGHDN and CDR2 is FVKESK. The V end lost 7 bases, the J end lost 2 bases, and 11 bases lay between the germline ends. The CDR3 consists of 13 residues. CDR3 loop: CASTRDLQETQYF. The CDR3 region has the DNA TGTGCCAGCACCAGGGACTTACAAGAGACCCAGTACTTC. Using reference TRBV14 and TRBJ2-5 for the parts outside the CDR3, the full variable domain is EAGVTQFPSHSVIEKGQTVTLRCDPISGHDNLYWYRRVMGKEIKFLLHFVKESKQDESGMPNNRFLAERTGGTYSTLKVQPAELEDSGVYFCASTRDLQETQYFGPGTRLLVL.

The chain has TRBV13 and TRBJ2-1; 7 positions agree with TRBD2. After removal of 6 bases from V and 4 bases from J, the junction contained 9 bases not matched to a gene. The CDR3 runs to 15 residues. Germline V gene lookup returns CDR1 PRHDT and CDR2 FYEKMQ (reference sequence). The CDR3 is CASSQTLAPYNEQFF. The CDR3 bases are TGTGCCAGCAGTCAAACACTAGCGCCATACAATGAGCAGTTCTTC.

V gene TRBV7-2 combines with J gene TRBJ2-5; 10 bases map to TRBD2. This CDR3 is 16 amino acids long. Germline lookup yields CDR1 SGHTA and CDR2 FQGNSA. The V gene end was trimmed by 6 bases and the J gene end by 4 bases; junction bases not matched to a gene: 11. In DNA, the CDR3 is TGTGCCAGCAGTCCACTTGCTAGCGGGGGTGCAGAGACCCAGTACTTC. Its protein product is CASSPLASGGAETQYF. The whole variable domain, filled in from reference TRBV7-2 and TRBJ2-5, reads GAGVSQSPSNKVTEKGKDVELRCDPISGHTALYWYRQSLGQGLEFLIYFQGNSAPDKSGLPSDRFSAERTGGSVSTLTIQRTQQEDSAVYLCASSPLASGGAETQYFGPGTRLLVL.

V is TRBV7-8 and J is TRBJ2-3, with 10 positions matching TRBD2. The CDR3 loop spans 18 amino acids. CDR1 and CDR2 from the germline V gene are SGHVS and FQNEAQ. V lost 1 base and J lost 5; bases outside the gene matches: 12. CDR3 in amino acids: CASSLDSMVSGGVDTQYF. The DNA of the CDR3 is TGTGCCAGCAGCTTAGATAGTATGGTCAGCGGGGGGGTAGATACGCAGTATTTT.

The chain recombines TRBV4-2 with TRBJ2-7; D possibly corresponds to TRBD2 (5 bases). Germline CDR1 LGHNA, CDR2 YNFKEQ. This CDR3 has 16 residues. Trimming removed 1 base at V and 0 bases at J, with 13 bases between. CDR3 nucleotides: TGTGCCAGCAGCCAAGTGACTACGGCAGACTCCTACGAGCAGTACTTC. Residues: CASSQVTTADSYEQYF.

The CDR3 coding sequence is TGTGCCAGCAGCCGGACAGGAACTGGGGCCAACGTCCTGACTTTC. It translates to CASSRTGTGANVLTF. V usage is TRBV28 and J usage is TRBJ2-6; 7 bases map to TRBD1. This CDR3 is 15 amino acids long. Germline V lookup: CDR1 MDHEN, CDR2 SYDVKM. V shed 6 bases, J shed 2 bases, and the junction held 4 bases outside the gene matches.